The rows below give T cell receptor beta chains drawn from one sample of a study of T cells expressing NK-cell markers. From its re-call of the 5' RACE reads, TCRdb lists each CDR3 protein once, without DNA. This sample's table has around 180,000 distinct CDR3 sequences. The sequenced sample was blood T cells: a sorted CD56 or NKG2C T cell subset, CD4+ or CD8+ T cells, or bulk PBMC T cells (not recorded which). Receptor source: a man aged 18-75 years in good health. Both conserved end residues are part of each CDR3.

j_call v_call cdr3_aa
TRBJ1-2 TRBV7-9 CASSLLTRGGNYGYTF
TRBJ2-3 TRBV19 CASSFRLAGVTDTQYF
TRBJ2-7 TRBV30 CAWSVMNREDEQYF
TRBJ2-1 TRBV5-5 CASSHSAGGYNEQFF
TRBJ2-2 TRBV9 CASSGGQVNTGELFF
TRBJ2-1 TRBV20-1 CSARSTGGLAGGTEGPEQFF
TRBJ2-2 TRBV5-6 CASSIQVNTGELFF
TRBJ2-7 TRBV7-9 CASSLEIRHYEQYF
TRBJ1-5 TRBV6-8 CASSQTERDQPQHF
TRBJ1-3 TRBV9 CASSVGSPPDREGNTIYF
TRBJ1-5 TRBV7-8 CASSSTGGWNQPQHF
TRBJ1-1 TRBV12-3/TRBV12-4 CASSFFTGLGEAFF
TRBJ2-6 TRBV19 CASSISAGPPSGANVLTF
TRBJ2-7 TRBV6-5 CASSYIGTDYEQYF
TRBJ2-7 TRBV7-8 CASSFRGDYKQYF
TRBJ2-1 TRBV6-5 CASSYSFRVGEQFF
TRBJ1-1 TRBV19 CASSIQEGRTEAFF
TRBJ2-1 TRBV7-9 CASSLDTLEFF
TRBJ2-1 TRBV7-9 CASSLGEGNEQFF
TRBJ1-2 TRBV2 CASKWGSYGYTF
TRBJ2-7 TRBV19 CASSMGLAGGGYEQYF
TRBJ1-5 TRBV20-1 CSASRDRGYKQPQHF
TRBJ1-6 TRBV6-1 CASSPRQGLAPLHF
TRBJ2-3 TRBV3-1 CASSQGGDTQYF
TRBJ2-5 TRBV7-8 CASSPRDRGSGETQYF
TRBJ1-3 TRBV5-6 CASSTVAGNTIYF
TRBJ2-5 TRBV18 CASSSRDPGRTQYF
TRBJ2-5 TRBV10-3 CAISGPPAGWQAQETQYF
TRBJ2-5 TRBV5-1 CASSPAGEFWETQYF
TRBJ2-7 TRBV6-5 CASSSGGASEQYF
TRBJ1-6 TRBV7-9 CASGSALGLNSPLHF
TRBJ2-5 TRBV25-1 CASSGGTPQYF
TRBJ2-1 TRBV7-6 CASTSRGTEQFF
TRBJ1-2 TRBV15 CATSRDMFFNYGYTF
TRBJ2-5 TRBV4-1 CASSQEGERETQYF
TRBJ1-3 TRBV6-2/TRBV6-3 CAGRAASSGNTIYF
TRBJ2-1 TRBV7-6 CASSSLAGGFEQFF
TRBJ2-5 TRBV3-1 CASSTSGTQYF
TRBJ1-4 TRBV2 CASSLNRATNEKLFF